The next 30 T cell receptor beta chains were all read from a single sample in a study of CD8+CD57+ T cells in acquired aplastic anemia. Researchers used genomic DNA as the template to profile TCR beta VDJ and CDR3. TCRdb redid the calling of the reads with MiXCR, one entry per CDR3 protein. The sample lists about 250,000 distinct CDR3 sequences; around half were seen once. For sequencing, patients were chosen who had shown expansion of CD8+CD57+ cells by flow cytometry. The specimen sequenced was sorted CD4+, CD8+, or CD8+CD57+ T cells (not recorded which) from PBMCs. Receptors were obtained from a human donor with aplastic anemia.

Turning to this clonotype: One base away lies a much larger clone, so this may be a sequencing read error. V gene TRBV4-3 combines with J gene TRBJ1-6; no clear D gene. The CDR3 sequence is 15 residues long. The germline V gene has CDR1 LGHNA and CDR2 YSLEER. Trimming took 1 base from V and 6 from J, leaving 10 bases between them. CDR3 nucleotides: TGCGCCAGCAGCCAAGGAAGGCGGGTTAATTCACCCCTCCACTTT. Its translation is CASSQGRRVNSPLHF.

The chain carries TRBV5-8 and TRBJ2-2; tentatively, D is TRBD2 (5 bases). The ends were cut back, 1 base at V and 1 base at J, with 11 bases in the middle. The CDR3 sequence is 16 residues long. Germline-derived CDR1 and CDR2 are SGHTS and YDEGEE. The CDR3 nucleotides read TGTGCCAGCAGCTTGACTAGTGTGTTGAACACCGGGGAGCTGTTTTTT. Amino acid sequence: CASSLTSVLNTGELFF.

The CDR3 DNA reads as TGTGCCAGCAGCCTTGGGGCCCGGGCAGGGTTCCAAGAGACCCAGTACTTC. Translating it yields CASSLGARAGFQETQYF. V and J are TRBV6-2 or TRBV6-3 and TRBJ2-5, with D maybe TRBD1 (5 bases). The CDR3 loop spans 17 amino acids. Germline CDR1 is MNHEY and CDR2 is SVGEGT. V dropped 6 bases and J dropped 1 base, with 21 bases sitting between them.

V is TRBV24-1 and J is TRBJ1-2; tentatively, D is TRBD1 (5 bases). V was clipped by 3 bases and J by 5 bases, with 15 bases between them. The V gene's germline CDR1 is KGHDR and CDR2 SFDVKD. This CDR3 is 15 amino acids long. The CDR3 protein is CATSDPWTSPYGYTF. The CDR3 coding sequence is TGTGCCACCAGTGATCCCTGGACATCTCCGTATGGCTACACCTTC.

The CDR3 region has the DNA TGTGCCACCAGCAGAGATCCGGGGTCCCATTCACCCCTCCACTTT. Residues: CATSRDPGSHSPLHF. The chain links TRBV15 to TRBJ1-6; no definite D call. The V end lost 0 bases, the J end lost 8 bases, and 11 bases lay between the germline ends. The CDR3 consists of 15 residues. Germline V gene lookup returns CDR1 LNHNV and CDR2 YYDKDF (reference sequence). The entire variable domain, with the rest obtained from reference TRBV15 and TRBJ1-6, is as follows: DAMVIQNPRYQVTQFGKPVTLSCSQTLNHNVMYWYQQKSSQAPKLLFHYYDKDFNNEADTPDNFQSRRPNTSFCFLDIRSPGLGDTAMYLCATSRDPGSHSPLHFGNGTRLTVT.

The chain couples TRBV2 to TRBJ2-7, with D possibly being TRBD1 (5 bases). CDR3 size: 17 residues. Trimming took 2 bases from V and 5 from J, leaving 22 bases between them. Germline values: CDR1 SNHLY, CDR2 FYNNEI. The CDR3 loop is CASSEFHDRWTIHEQYF. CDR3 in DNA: TGTGCCAGCAGTGAATTTCATGACCGTTGGACAATCCACGAGCAGTACTTC.

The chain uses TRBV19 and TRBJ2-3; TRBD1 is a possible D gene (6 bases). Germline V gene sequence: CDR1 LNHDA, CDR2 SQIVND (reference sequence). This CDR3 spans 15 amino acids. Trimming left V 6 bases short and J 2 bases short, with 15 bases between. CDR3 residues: CASSPTGIYTDTQYF. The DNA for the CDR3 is TGTGCCAGTAGCCCGACAGGAATATACACAGATACGCAGTATTTT.

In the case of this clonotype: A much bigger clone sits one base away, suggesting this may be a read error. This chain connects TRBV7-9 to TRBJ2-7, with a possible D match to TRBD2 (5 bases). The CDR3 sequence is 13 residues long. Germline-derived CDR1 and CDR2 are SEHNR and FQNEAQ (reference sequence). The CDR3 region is CASSYSGSYEQDF. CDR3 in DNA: TGTGCCAGCAGTTACTCGGGATCCTACGAGCAGGACTTC.

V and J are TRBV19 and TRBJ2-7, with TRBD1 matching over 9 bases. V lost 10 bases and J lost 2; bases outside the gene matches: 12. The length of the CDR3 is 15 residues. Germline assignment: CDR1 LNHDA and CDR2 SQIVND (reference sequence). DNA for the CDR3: TGTGCCACAAACCCCGTGGACAGGGGCCCCTACGAGCAGTACTTC. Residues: CATNPVDRGPYEQYF.

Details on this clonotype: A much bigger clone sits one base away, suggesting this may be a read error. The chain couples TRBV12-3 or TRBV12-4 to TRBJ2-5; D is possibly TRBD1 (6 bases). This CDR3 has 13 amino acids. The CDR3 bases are TGTGCCGGCAGTCAGGACAGCCAAGAGACCCAGTACTTC. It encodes CAGSQDSQETQYF.

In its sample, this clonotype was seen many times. The CDR3 spells CSARDGDRETEAFF. The CDR3, as DNA: TGCAGTGCTAGAGATGGGGACAGGGAGACTGAAGCTTTCTTT. The V and J genes are TRBV20-1 and TRBJ1-1; 9 bases are shared with TRBD1. J lost 5 bases, V lost 0 bases, and 4 bases had no gene match. CDR3 length: 14 residues. Germline CDR1 is DFQATT and CDR2 is SNEGSKA (reference sequence).

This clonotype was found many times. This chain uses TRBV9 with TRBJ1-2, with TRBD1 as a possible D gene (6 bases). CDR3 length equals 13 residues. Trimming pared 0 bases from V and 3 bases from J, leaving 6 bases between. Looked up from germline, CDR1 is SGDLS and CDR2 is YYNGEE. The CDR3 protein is CASSVGQDYGYTF. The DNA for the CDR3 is TGTGCCAGCAGCGTAGGACAGGACTATGGCTACACCTTC.

The CDR3 DNA is TGTGCCAGTAGTAACAGGGGGCGCATCGTTTTTGCTTTCTTT. Translated, it gives CASSNRGRIVFAFF. J is TRBJ1-1 and V is TRBV19, with TRBD1 matching 9 bases. The V segment lost 4 bases and the J segment 11 bases; nucleotides outside the gene matches: 11. The CDR3 sequence is 14 residues long. In germline, CDR1 is LNHDA, CDR2 SQIVND (reference sequence).

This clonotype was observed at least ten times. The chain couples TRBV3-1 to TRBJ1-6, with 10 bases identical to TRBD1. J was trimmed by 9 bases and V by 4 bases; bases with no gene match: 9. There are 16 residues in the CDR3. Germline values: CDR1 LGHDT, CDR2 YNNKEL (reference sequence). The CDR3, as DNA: TGTGCCAGCAGCCCGAGACAGGGGGCGAGGGTTTCACCCCTCCACTTT. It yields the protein CASSPRQGARVSPLHF. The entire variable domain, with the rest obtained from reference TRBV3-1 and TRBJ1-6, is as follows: DTAVSQTPKYLVTQMGNDKSIKCEQNLGHDTMYWYKQDSKKFLKIMFSYNNKELIINETVPNRFSPKSPDKAHLNLHINSLELGDSAVYFCASSPRQGARVSPLHFGNGTRLTVT.

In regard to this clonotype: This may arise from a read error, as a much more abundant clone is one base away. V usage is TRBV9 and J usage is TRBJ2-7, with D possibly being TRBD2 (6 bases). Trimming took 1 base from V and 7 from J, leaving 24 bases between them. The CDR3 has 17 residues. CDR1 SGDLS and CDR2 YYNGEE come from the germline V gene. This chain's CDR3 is CASSVSGGSGSYNEQYF. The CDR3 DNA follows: TGTGCCAGCAGCGTATCCGGAGGGAGCGGGTCCTACAATGAGCAGTACTTC.

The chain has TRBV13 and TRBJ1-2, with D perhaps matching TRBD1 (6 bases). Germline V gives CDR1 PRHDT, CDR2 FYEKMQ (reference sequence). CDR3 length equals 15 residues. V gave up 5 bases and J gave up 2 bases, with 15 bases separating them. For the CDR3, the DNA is TGTGCCAGCAGCCTCTCGGACAGTACCAACTATGGCTACACCTTC. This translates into CASSLSDSTNYGYTF. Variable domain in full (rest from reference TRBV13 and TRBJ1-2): AAGVIQSPRHLIKEKRETATLKCYPIPRHDTVYWYQQGPGQDPQFLISFYEKMQSDKGSIPDRFSAQQFSDYHSELNMSSLELGDSALYFCASSLSDSTNYGYTFGSGTRLTVV.

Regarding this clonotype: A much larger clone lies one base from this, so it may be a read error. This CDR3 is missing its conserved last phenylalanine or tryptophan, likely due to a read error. The CDR3 DNA follows: TGTGCCAGCAACTCCCTGGGGGGGGCGCAGTACCTC. It yields the protein CASNSLGGAQYL. The J gene is TRBJ2-7, the V gene TRBV13; perhaps TRBD2 as D (7 bases). Per germline, CDR1 PRHDT and CDR2 FYEKMQ (reference sequence). V was pared by 7 bases and J by 9 bases, with 16 bases between. The CDR3 has 12 residues.

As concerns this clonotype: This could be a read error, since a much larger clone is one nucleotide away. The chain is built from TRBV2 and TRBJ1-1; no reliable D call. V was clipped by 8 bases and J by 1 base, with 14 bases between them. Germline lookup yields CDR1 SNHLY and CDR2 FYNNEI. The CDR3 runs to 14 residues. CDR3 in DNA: TGTGCCAGCGGTGGTTTGTCGGCGAACACTGAAGCTTTCTTT. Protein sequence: CASGGLSANTEAFF.

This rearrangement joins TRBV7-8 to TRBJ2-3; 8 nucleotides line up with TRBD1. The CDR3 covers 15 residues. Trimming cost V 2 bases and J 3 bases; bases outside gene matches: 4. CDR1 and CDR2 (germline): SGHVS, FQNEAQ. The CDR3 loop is CASSLKDRETDTQYF. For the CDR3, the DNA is TGTGCCAGCAGCTTAAAGGACAGGGAAACAGATACGCAGTATTTT.

Here the CDR3 DNA reads TGTGCCAGCAGCCGCGATTCCAGCCCGAACACTGAAGCTTTCTTT. Its protein product is CASSRDSSPNTEAFF. The gene calls are TRBV7-9 and TRBJ1-1; D not certain. CDR1 and CDR2 from the germline V gene are SEHNR and FQNEAQ (reference sequence). CDR3 size: 15 residues. Trimming shortened V by 5 bases and J by 1 base, and 14 bases separated the two germline ends.

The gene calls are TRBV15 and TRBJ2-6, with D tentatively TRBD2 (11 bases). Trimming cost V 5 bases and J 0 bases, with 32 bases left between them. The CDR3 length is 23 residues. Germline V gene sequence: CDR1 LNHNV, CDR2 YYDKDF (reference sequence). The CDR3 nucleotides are TGTGCCACCAGCTCCCGGGACAGGGGAGGAGATGGACTAGCGGGCTCTGGGGCCAACGTCCTGACTTTC. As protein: CATSSRDRGGDGLAGSGANVLTF.

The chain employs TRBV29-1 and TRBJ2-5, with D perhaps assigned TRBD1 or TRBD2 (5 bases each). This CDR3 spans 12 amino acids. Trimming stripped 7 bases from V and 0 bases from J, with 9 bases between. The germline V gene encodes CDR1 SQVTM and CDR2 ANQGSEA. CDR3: CSAGTYQETQYF. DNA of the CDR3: TGCAGCGCTGGGACGTACCAAGAGACCCAGTACTTC.

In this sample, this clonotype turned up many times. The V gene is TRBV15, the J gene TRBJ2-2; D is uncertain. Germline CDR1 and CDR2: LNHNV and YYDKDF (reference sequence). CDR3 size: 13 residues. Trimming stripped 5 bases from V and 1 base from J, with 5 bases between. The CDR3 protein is CATSVGNTGELFF. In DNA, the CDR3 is TGTGCCACCAGCGTAGGGAACACCGGGGAGCTGTTTTTT.

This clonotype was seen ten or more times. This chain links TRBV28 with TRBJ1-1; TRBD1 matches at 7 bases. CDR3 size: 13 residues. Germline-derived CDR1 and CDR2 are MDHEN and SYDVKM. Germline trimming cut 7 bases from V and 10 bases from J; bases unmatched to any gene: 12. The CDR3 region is CASTGQPSSRAFF. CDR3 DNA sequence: TGTGCCAGCACGGGACAGCCTTCTTCGCGAGCTTTCTTT.

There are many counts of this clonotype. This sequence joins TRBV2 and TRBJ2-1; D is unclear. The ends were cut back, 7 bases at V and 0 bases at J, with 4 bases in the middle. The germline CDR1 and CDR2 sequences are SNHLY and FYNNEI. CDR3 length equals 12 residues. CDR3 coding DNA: TGTGCCAGCAAGGGCTCCTACAATGAGCAGTTCTTC. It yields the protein CASKGSYNEQFF. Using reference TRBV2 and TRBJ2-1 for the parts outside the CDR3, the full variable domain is EPEVTQTPSHQVTQMGQEVILRCVPISNHLYFYWYRQILGQKVEFLVSFYNNEISEKSEIFDDQFSVERPDGSNFTLKIRSTKLEDSAMYFCASKGSYNEQFFGPGTRLTVL.

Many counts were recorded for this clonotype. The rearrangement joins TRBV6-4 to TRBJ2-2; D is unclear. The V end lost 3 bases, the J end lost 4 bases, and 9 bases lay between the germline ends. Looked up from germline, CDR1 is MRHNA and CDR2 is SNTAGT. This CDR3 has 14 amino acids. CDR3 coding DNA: TGTGCCAGCAGTGAATCGGCAGCCACCGGGGAGCTGTTTTTT. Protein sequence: CASSESAATGELFF.

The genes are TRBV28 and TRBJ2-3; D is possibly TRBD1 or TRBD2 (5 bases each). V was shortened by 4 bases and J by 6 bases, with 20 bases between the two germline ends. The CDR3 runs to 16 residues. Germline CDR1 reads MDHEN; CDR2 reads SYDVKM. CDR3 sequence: CASSSSPGTRLDTQYF. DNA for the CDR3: TGTGCCAGCAGTTCCTCCCCCGGGACCCGATTGGATACGCAGTATTTT.

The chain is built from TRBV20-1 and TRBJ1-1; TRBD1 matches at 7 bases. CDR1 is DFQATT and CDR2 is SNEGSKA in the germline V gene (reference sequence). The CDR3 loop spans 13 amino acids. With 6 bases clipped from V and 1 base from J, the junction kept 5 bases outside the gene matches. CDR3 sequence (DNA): TGCAGTGCAAGTAGGGACAGGAACACTGAAGCTTTCTTT. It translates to CSASRDRNTEAFF.

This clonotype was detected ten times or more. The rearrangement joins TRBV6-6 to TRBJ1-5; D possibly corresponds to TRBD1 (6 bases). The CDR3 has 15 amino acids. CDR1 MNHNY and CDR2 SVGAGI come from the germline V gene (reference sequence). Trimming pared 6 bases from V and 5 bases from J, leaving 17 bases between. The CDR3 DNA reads TGTGCCAGCAGGGGGGGCGGGGATCGGTATCAGCCCCAGCATTTT. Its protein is CASRGGGDRYQPQHF.

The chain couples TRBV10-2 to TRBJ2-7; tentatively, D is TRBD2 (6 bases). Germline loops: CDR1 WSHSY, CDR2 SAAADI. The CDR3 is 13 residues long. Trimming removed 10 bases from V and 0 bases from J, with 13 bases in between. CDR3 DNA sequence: TGCGCCACCCCTCCCGGGAGCTCCTACGAGCAGTACTTC. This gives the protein CATPPGSSYEQYF.